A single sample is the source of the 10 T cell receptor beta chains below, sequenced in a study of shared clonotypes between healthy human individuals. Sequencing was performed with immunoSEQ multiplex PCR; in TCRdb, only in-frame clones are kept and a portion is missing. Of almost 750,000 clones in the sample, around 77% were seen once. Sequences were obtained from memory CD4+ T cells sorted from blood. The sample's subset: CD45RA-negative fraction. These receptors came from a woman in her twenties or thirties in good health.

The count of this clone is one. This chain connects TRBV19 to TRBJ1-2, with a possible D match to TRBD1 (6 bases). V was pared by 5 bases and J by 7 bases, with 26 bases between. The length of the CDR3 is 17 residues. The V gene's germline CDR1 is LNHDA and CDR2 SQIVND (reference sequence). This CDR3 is CASSYPGDPPRGFGYTF. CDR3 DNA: TGTGCCAGTAGTTACCCAGGGGATCCTCCCCGGGGTTTTGGCTACACCTTC.

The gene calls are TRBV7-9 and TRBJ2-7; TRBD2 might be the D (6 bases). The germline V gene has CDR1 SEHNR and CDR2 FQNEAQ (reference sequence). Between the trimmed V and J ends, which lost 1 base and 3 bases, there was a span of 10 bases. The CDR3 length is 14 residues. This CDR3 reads CASSLDERVYEQYF. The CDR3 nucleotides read TGTGCCAGCAGCTTAGATGAGCGGGTCTACGAGCAGTACTTC.

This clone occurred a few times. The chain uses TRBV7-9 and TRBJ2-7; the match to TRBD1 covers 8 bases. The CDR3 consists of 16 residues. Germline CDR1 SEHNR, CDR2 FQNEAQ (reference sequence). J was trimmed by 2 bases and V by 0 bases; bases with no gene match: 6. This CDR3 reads CASSLAGRGRTYEQYF. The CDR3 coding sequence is TGTGCCAGCAGCTTAGCGGGCAGGGGGCGGACCTACGAGCAGTACTTC.

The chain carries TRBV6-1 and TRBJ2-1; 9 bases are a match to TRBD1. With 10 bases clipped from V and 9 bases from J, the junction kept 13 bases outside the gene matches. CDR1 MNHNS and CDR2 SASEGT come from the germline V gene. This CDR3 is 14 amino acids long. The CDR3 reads CATVRDRAWSEQFF. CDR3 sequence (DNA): TGTGCCACCGTCCGGGACAGGGCTTGGAGTGAGCAGTTCTTC.

CDR3 bases: TGTGCCAGTAGTATGAGGGCCTCCCGGTATAGCAATCAGCCCCAGCATTTT. Protein: CASSMRASRYSNQPQHF. The chain uses TRBV19 and TRBJ1-5, with D hard to call. Trimming pared 3 bases from V and 0 bases from J, leaving 15 bases between. Germline CDR1 is LNHDA and CDR2 is SQIVND (reference sequence). This CDR3 is 17 amino acids long.

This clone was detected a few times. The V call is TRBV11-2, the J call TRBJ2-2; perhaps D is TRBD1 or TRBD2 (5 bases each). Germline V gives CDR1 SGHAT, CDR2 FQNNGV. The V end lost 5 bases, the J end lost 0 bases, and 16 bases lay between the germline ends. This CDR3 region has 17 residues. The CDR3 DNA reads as TGTGCCAGCAGCCCGTTTGGGGGAGACGCGAACACCGGGGAGCTGTTTTTT. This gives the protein CASSPFGGDANTGELFF.

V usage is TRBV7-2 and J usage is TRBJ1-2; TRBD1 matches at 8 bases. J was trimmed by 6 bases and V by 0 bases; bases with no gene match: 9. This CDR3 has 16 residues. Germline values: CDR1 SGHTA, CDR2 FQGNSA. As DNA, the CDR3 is TGTGCCAGCAGCTTAGCAACAGGGGGGTTGTGGAATGGCTACACCTTC. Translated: CASSLATGGLWNGYTF.

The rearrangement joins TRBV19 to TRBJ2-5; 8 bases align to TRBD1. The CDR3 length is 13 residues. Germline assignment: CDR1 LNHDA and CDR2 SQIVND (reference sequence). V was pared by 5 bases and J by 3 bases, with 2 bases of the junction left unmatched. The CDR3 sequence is CASSYRGEETQYF. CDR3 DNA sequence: TGTGCCAGTAGTTACAGGGGGGAAGAGACCCAGTACTTC.

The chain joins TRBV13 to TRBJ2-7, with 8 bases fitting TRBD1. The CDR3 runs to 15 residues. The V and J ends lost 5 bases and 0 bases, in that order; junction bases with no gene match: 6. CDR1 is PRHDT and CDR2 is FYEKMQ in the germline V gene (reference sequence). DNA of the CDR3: TGTGCCAGCAGCCCCCAGGGACAGGTCTCCTACGAGCAGTACTTC. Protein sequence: CASSPQGQVSYEQYF.

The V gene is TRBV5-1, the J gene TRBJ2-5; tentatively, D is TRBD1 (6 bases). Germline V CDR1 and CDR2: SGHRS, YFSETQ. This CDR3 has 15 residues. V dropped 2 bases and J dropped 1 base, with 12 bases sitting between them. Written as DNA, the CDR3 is TGCGCCAGCAGCTTCTCGCCGACAGGCCAAGAGACCCAGTACTTC. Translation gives CASSFSPTGQETQYF.